Below are 32 T cell receptor beta chains sequenced from a single sample in a study of CXCR3-negative and CXCR3-positive naive CD8 T cells. The libraries of TRB cDNA were prepared using 5' RACE with UMI labels. TCRdb reprocessed the 5' RACE reads; each CDR3 protein has one entry and no DNA is given. Recorded for this sample: about 130,000 distinct CDR3 sequences. Source material: naive CXCR3- CD8+ T cells from blood. Noted subset: CD45RO-CCR7+CD27+CD95- naive CD8+ T cells lacking CXCR3 (TNR3-). The receptors shown here come from a human donor in good health. Some clones in this sample may be carry-over from other donors' samples.

The V call is TRBV19, the J call TRBJ2-4; as DNA is missing, the TRBD1 call by TCRdb cannot be tested. This CDR3 contains 16 residues. CDR1 and CDR2 (germline): LNHDA, SQIVND (reference sequence). This chain's CDR3 is CASSIAEGAAKNIQYF.

The rearrangement uses TRBV6-2 or TRBV6-3 and TRBJ2-1; TCRdb indicates TRBD1, and absent DNA this call remains unverified. Looked up from germline, CDR1 is MNHEY and CDR2 is SVGEGT. The CDR3 covers 15 residues. This CDR3 is CASSYSMPPLHEQFF.

This rearrangement joins TRBV12-3 or TRBV12-4 to TRBJ1-1; without DNA, the TCRdb call of TRBD1 cannot be checked. The CDR3 length is 15 residues. CDR3: CASSLSGQGAVEAFF.

The chain is built from TRBV20-1 and TRBJ1-5; TCRdb outputs TRBD1, but without DNA this stays unchecked. The CDR3 is 17 residues long. Germline assignment: CDR1 DFQATT and CDR2 SNEGSKA (reference sequence). The CDR3: CSARDLGQVPPNQPQHF.

The rearrangement uses TRBV20-1 and TRBJ2-5; TCRdb gives TRBD2 as the D gene, but with no DNA this cannot be confirmed. Germline V gives CDR1 DFQATT, CDR2 SNEGSKA (reference sequence). This CDR3 is 16 amino acids long. The CDR3 spells CSARVPSGRDWETQYF.

V usage is TRBV24-1 and J usage is TRBJ2-1; as DNA is missing, the TRBD1 call by TCRdb cannot be tested. This CDR3 has 19 residues. Germline-derived CDR1 and CDR2 are KGHDR and SFDVKD. The CDR3 here is CATSDLGGDPTGFYNEQFF.

The CDR3 sequence: CSVEDWSSYEQYF. The chain uses TRBV29-1 and TRBJ2-7. The germline gives CDR1 SQVTM, CDR2 ANQGSEA. The length of the CDR3 is 13 residues.

The genes are TRBV7-2 and TRBJ2-5; the TRBD2 assignment by TCRdb is unverifiable without DNA. The CDR3 consists of 15 residues. Germline V CDR1 and CDR2: SGHTA, FQGNSA. CDR3 sequence reads: CASSSGLAYQETQYF. The full variable domain, rest sourced from reference TRBV7-2 and TRBJ2-5, is GAGVSQSPSNKVTEKGKDVELRCDPISGHTALYWYRQSLGQGLEFLIYFQGNSAPDKSGLPSDRFSAERTGGSVSTLTIQRTQQEDSAVYLCASSSGLAYQETQYFGPGTRLLVL.

The chain uses TRBV7-2 and TRBJ2-3; without DNA, the TCRdb call of TRBD2 cannot be checked. Germline V CDR1 and CDR2: SGHTA, FQGNSA. The CDR3 is 17 residues long. This CDR3 reads CASSFAPGTSITDTQYF.

The chain is built from TRBV20-1 and TRBJ1-5; absent DNA, TCRdb's TRBD1 call cannot be checked. Germline V gene lookup returns CDR1 DFQATT and CDR2 SNEGSKA (reference sequence). The CDR3 is made up of 15 amino acids. The CDR3 sequence is CSASGTNRENQPQHF.

The V call is TRBV28, the J call TRBJ2-7; TCRdb returns TRBD1, unconfirmable since there is no DNA. CDR1 is MDHEN and CDR2 is SYDVKM in the germline V gene. The CDR3 has 17 residues. CDR3 amino acids: CASSSPPPGVIDYEQYF.

This chain links TRBV4-1 with TRBJ2-7. Per germline, CDR1 MGHRA and CDR2 YSYEKL. This CDR3 region has 15 residues. CDR3 sequence reads: CASSQSTSSIYEQYF.

The chain carries TRBV15 and TRBJ2-7; TCRdb returns TRBD1, unconfirmable since there is no DNA. Germline V CDR1 and CDR2: LNHNV, YYDKDF (reference sequence). The CDR3 runs 15 residues. The CDR3 protein is CATSRFGTGNYEQYF.

The chain employs TRBV28 and TRBJ2-3; TCRdb outputs TRBD2, but without DNA this stays unchecked. The CDR3 runs 16 residues. CDR1 is MDHEN, CDR2 SYDVKM, per germline. The CDR3 region is CASSALAGGSTDTQYF.

V gene TRBV14 combines with J gene TRBJ1-3. This CDR3 has 15 amino acids. The germline V gene encodes CDR1 SGHDN and CDR2 FVKESK. The CDR3 reads CASSLTQAPGNTIYF.

The V and J genes are TRBV13 and TRBJ2-6. Germline CDR1 and CDR2: PRHDT and FYEKMQ (reference sequence). The CDR3 contains 20 residues. CDR3: CASSLAPVGPPISGANVLTF. The full variable domain, with the rest looked up from reference TRBV13 and TRBJ2-6, is AAGVIQSPRHLIKEKRETATLKCYPIPRHDTVYWYQQGPGQDPQFLISFYEKMQSDKGSIPDRFSAQQFSDYHSELNMSSLELGDSALYFCASSLAPVGPPISGANVLTFGAGSRLTVL.

The chain joins TRBV5-1 to TRBJ2-1. Per germline, CDR1 SGHRS and CDR2 YFSETQ. This CDR3 comprises 13 residues. CDR3 loop: CASSTGRNNEQSF.

The rearrangement joins TRBV28 to TRBJ2-1; TCRdb proposes TRBD1, but this gene call is untestable without DNA. Looked up from germline, CDR1 is MDHEN and CDR2 is SYDVKM. This CDR3 is 14 amino acids long. Here the CDR3 reads CASSPTGPLNEQLF.

The CDR3 loop is CASSYRDRVDEQYF. This chain joins TRBV6-2 or TRBV6-3 and TRBJ2-7; checking the TCRdb D call of TRBD1 is not possible without DNA. The CDR3 contains 14 residues. Per the germline V gene, CDR1 is MNHEY and CDR2 is SVGEGT.

The chain links TRBV29-1 to TRBJ2-5; with no DNA, the TCRdb D assignment of TRBD2 cannot be verified. Germline V gene sequence: CDR1 SQVTM, CDR2 ANQGSEA. The CDR3 sequence is 14 residues long. The CDR3 region is CSVELAGHGETQYF. Full variable domain (remainder filled in from reference TRBV29-1 and TRBJ2-5): SAVISQKPSRDICQRGTSLTIQCQVDSQVTMMFWYRQQPGQSLTLIATANQGSEATYESGFVIDKFPISRPNLTFSTLTVSNMSPEDSSIYLCSVELAGHGETQYFGPGTRLLVL.

The CDR3 loop reads CATSDRLGNQPQHF. The chain couples TRBV24-1 to TRBJ1-5. CDR3 length: 14 amino acids. The germline CDR1 and CDR2 sequences are KGHDR and SFDVKD.

The rearrangement joins TRBV29-1 to TRBJ1-1; checking the TCRdb D call of TRBD1 is not possible without DNA. The CDR3 totals 14 residues. CDR1 is SQVTM and CDR2 is ANQGSEA in the germline V gene. This CDR3 is CSVENRQANTEAFF.

The chain employs TRBV5-1 and TRBJ1-1. The CDR3 totals 15 residues. Germline assignment: CDR1 SGHRS and CDR2 YFSETQ. The CDR3 protein is CASSPQVGTRDEAFF.

The V and J genes are TRBV12-3 or TRBV12-4 and TRBJ1-1; TCRdb indicates TRBD1, and absent DNA this call remains unverified. The CDR3 is 16 amino acids. The chain's CDR3 is CASRTSGDRMNTEAFF.

The rearrangement links TRBV27 to TRBJ2-1; TCRdb returns TRBD1, unconfirmable since there is no DNA. CDR1 MNHEY and CDR2 SMNVEV come from the germline V gene (reference sequence). The CDR3 sequence is 17 residues long. The CDR3 loop reads CASSLGTGAKLNNEQFF.

The rearrangement uses TRBV23-1 and TRBJ2-5; TCRdb names TRBD1, which stays unverified in the absence of DNA. TRBV23-1 carries the ORF label, with uncertain function. CDR3 length: 15 residues. The CDR3 reads CASSHRGRERETQYF.

The chain is built from TRBV6-6 and TRBJ1-4. The CDR3 runs 11 residues. Germline CDR1 is MNHNY and CDR2 is SVGAGI (reference sequence). The CDR3 loop is CASSYGEKLFF.

The CDR3 sequence: CASSFLADLYNEQFF. The chain carries TRBV12-3 or TRBV12-4 and TRBJ2-1; as DNA is missing, the TRBD2 call by TCRdb cannot be tested. This CDR3 is 15 amino acids long.

CDR3 amino acids: CASSQASSYTEAFF. The J gene is TRBJ1-1, the V gene TRBV4-3. This CDR3 spans 14 amino acids. CDR1 and CDR2 (germline): LGHNA, YSLEER.

This chain connects TRBV5-1 to TRBJ2-1; TCRdb's D gene call, TRBD2, goes unchecked for lack of DNA. The CDR3 covers 14 residues. Germline CDR1 reads SGHRS; CDR2 reads YFSETQ. CDR3 sequence reads: CASSPASGYNEQFF.

The chain recombines TRBV7-2 with TRBJ2-7; TCRdb indicates TRBD2, and absent DNA this call remains unverified. Germline CDR1 SGHTA, CDR2 FQGNSA. The length of the CDR3 is 11 residues. The CDR3 here is CASSQGLEQYF.

This chain joins TRBV11-2 and TRBJ1-1. Germline V gene data show CDR1 as SGHAT and CDR2 as FQNNGV. The CDR3 has 14 residues. CDR3 sequence: CASSSLDGNTEAFF.